The source of this TCR beta chain is a study of identical twins. The CDR3 has 15 residues. V was pared by 7 bases and J by 0 bases, with 15 bases between. Germline V gene data show CDR1 as SEHNR and CDR2 as FQNEAQ (reference sequence). TCRdb processed the 5' RACE reads anew with MiXCR; each CDR3 protein has one entry. The data show about 660,000 distinct CDR3 sequences, more than 6.5% seen once. This clonotype was observed a handful of times. Another study also made use of these data, one on yellow fever vaccine responses in identical twins.

This clonotype was sampled from a woman aged 18-29 years in good health. The chain has TRBV7-9 and TRBJ1-1; no clear D gene. The specimen sequenced was PBMCs. The CDR3 DNA reads TGTGCCAGCACCTCCCTGGTTGGACTGAACACTGAAGCTTTCTTT. Its translation is CASTSLVGLNTEAFF.